The 3 T cell receptor beta chains given below trace back to one sample, sequenced in a study of Ad26.COV2.S vaccination and SARS-CoV-2 variants. The method was immunoSEQ multiplex PCR; TCRdb's version includes in-frame clones alone and lacks a portion of them. The data show roughly 700,000 clones, 89% seen once. Treatment specified: approximately 18 received Ad26.COV2.S at low or high dose, single or two shots; five or six received placebo; per-sample allocation not given. Collection of the samples took place on day 63 after the first injection of vaccine or placebo. This sample comprised peripheral blood, obtained in a trial of Ad26.COV2.S vaccine versus placebo. The origin of the receptors is a person aged 18-65 years who received the Ad26.COV2.S COVID-19 vaccine or a placebo.

The chain links TRBV3-1 (or the pseudogene TRBV3-2) to TRBJ2-7; 7 bases are a match to TRBD1. With V trimmed by 4 bases and J by 3 bases, 6 bases remained unmatched. From germline, CDR1 is LGHDT and CDR2 YNNKEL (reference sequence). The CDR3 length is 14 residues. CDR3 sequence (DNA): TGTGCCAGCAGCCCCGGGACAGTGCTCTACGAGCAGTACTTC. It encodes CASSPGTVLYEQYF.

This sequence joins TRBV5-1 and TRBJ2-5; no clear D gene. The germline CDR1 and CDR2 sequences are SGHRS and YFSETQ. V dropped 2 bases and J dropped 1 base, with 9 bases sitting between them. The CDR3 spans 14 residues. The DNA of the CDR3 is TGCGCCAGCAGCTTTCTAGGGCTCCAAGAGACCCAGTACTTC. This sequence encodes CASSFLGLQETQYF.

The chain carries TRBV6-2 or TRBV6-3 and TRBJ2-1; D may be TRBD2 (7 bases). The germline V gene encodes CDR1 MNHEY and CDR2 SVGEGT. The CDR3 contains 13 residues. The V and J ends lost 6 bases and 10 bases respectively, with 16 bases between them. The chain's CDR3 is CASSPLGGAEQFF. The CDR3 nucleotides are TGTGCCAGCAGCCCTTTAGGGGGGGCAGAGCAGTTCTTC.